This entry is about one TCR beta chain. Antigen: not known. The CDR3 is made up of 14 amino acids. The germline V and J ends were trimmed by 4 bases and 2 bases, with 11 bases remaining between them. Germline V CDR1 and CDR2: MNHEY, SVGAGI. This specimen comes from a study of cytomegalovirus exposure and HLA in healthy donors. For the study at large: Previous work identified roughly 120 million unique TCR beta sequences from 150 million to 200 million T cells.

60 Vbeta and 13 Jbeta primers were used in PCR. Sequencing was performed with immunoSEQ multiplex PCR; in TCRdb, only in-frame clones are kept and a portion is missing. In the table there are roughly 150,000 clones, 73% of which are singletons. Donors sampled were nominally healthy, though unrecorded immune exposures were likely. Findings and caveats of the study: The authors reported that TCR beta sequences could predict HLA-A and HLA-B alleles. These predictions were accurate for most subjects in the first cohort.

The sequenced sample consisted of PBMCs. The source is a young woman in good health and CMV-seropositive. The chain recombines TRBV6-5 with TRBJ1-2; weak D call: TRBD1 (6 bases). The CDR3 protein is CASSFDRLNYGYTF. In DNA, the CDR3 is TGTGCCAGCAGTTTCGACAGGTTAAACTATGGCTACACCTTC.